The 32 T cell receptor beta chains listed next were all sequenced from one sample in a study of TIL therapy for anti-PD-1-resistant metastatic lung cancer. Sequencing used immunoSEQ v3. Profiling relied on immunoSEQ multiplex PCR, and the TCRdb table lists in-frame clones only, not all of them. Among approximately 11,000 clones listed, 50% to 75% were seen once. Noted time point: pre-treatment sample, taken before nivolumab and TIL therapy. Tumor tissue came from excised metastases, mostly pleural nodules or supraclavicular lymph nodes. This material consisted of tumor tissue, taken at baseline. The receptors originated from a person between 25 and 80 years old with non-small cell lung cancer.

This chain connects TRBV27 to TRBJ1-2; D possibly corresponds to TRBD1 (5 bases). Germline V gene lookup returns CDR1 MNHEY and CDR2 SMNVEV (reference sequence). V gave up 3 bases and J gave up 4 bases, with 15 bases separating them. The CDR3 has 15 residues. CDR3 nucleotide sequence: TGTGCCAGCAGTTTCTCCGGGGACGCACCCTATGGCTACACCTTC. This encodes CASSFSGDAPYGYTF.

The chain carries TRBV4-2 and TRBJ1-5; D might be TRBD1 (5 bases). CDR3 length equals 16 residues. V was trimmed by 0 bases and J by 4 bases, leaving 13 bases between them. Germline CDR1 is LGHNA and CDR2 is YNFKEQ. Here the CDR3 reads CASSQEGAGPNQPQHF. Written as DNA, the CDR3 is TGTGCCAGCAGCCAAGAGGGAGCGGGGCCTAATCAGCCCCAGCATTTT.

This chain connects TRBV5-5 to TRBJ2-7; 9 positions agree with TRBD1. J gave up 4 bases and V 4 bases, and 6 bases lay outside the gene matches. CDR3 length: 14 residues. Germline V gives CDR1 SGHKS, CDR2 YYEKEE (reference sequence). This CDR3 is CASSGTGWEYEQYF. CDR3 DNA sequence: TGTGCCAGCAGCGGGACAGGGTGGGAGTACGAGCAGTACTTC. Filled out from reference TRBV5-5 and TRBJ2-7, the complete variable domain reads DAGVTQSPTHLIKTRGQQVTLRCSPISGHKSVSWYQQVLGQGPQFIFQYYEKEERGRGNFPDRFSARQFPNYSSELNVNALLLGDSALYLCASSGTGWEYEQYFGPGTRLTVT.

This clone turned up a few times. V usage is TRBV18 and J usage is TRBJ2-3, with no clear D. CDR1 and CDR2 from the germline V gene are KGHSH and LQKENI. Trimming pared 1 base from V and 6 bases from J, leaving 2 bases between. This CDR3 is 11 amino acids long. The CDR3 spells CASSPRDTQYF. CDR3 sequence (DNA): TGTGCCAGCTCACCACGGGATACGCAGTATTTT.

The J gene is TRBJ1-2, the V gene TRBV28, with D maybe TRBD1 (6 bases). CDR1 and CDR2 (germline): MDHEN, SYDVKM. Trimming stripped 1 base from V and 8 bases from J, with 17 bases between. The CDR3 contains 15 residues. CDR3 sequence (DNA): TGTGCCAGCAGTTTATCGGGACACCTACTTGCGGGCTACACCTTC. Protein sequence: CASSLSGHLLAGYTF.

The chain joins TRBV11-2 to TRBJ1-1; 10 positions match TRBD1. The junction had 7 bases not matched to a gene; V was cut back by 3 bases and J by 0 bases. Germline V CDR1 and CDR2: SGHAT, FQNNGV. This CDR3 has 17 residues. CDR3 protein: CASSLRDRGDLNTEAFF. The CDR3 DNA is TGTGCCAGCAGCTTGAGGGACAGGGGAGACTTGAACACTGAAGCTTTCTTT.

This chain joins TRBV19 and TRBJ2-7; 7 bases line up with TRBD2. The CDR3 runs to 18 residues. Trimming at V came to 4 bases and at J to 0 bases, leaving 15 bases not matched to a gene. Germline CDR1 and CDR2: LNHDA and SQIVND (reference sequence). CDR3 in amino acids: CASSTIPYLADFSYEQYF. CDR3 DNA: TGTGCCAGTAGTACGATACCGTACCTAGCGGATTTCTCCTACGAGCAGTACTTC.

The chain couples TRBV30 to TRBJ1-2; D unresolved. Germline-derived CDR1 and CDR2 are GTSNPN and SVGIG (reference sequence). This CDR3 region has 12 residues. Trimming removed 4 bases at V and 8 bases at J, with 14 bases between. CDR3 sequence: CAWNKPGYGYTF. CDR3 DNA: TGTGCCTGGAATAAACCGGGATACGGCTACACCTTC.

The rearrangement uses TRBV7-9 and TRBJ1-2; tentative D call: TRBD1 (5 bases). The CDR3 runs 14 residues. In germline, CDR1 is SEHNR, CDR2 FQNEAQ (reference sequence). V lost 2 bases, J lost 6 bases, and 13 bases lay in between. The DNA for the CDR3 is TGTGCCAGCAGCTTACTTGGGGGATCGCATGGCTACACCTTC. This encodes CASSLLGGSHGYTF. Based on the CDR3 plus reference TRBV7-9 and TRBJ1-2, the full variable domain is DTGVSQNPRHKITKRGQNVTFRCDPISEHNRLYWYRQTLGQGPEFLTYFQNEAQLEKSRLLSDRFSAERPKGSFSTLEIQRTEQGDSAMYLCASSLLGGSHGYTFGSGTRLTVV.

The J gene is TRBJ2-1, the V gene TRBV24-1; 8 bases are shared with TRBD2. The CDR3 is 14 residues long. Unmatched junction bases numbered 5, after V lost 7 bases and J lost 4 bases. In germline, CDR1 is KGHDR, CDR2 SFDVKD. CDR3 in DNA: TGTGCCACCAGACACCAGCGGGGGTACAATGAGCAGTTCTTC. This sequence encodes CATRHQRGYNEQFF.

This clone was detected only a few times. J is TRBJ1-4 and V is TRBV4-1; possibly TRBD1 for D (5 bases). Trimming removed 11 bases from V and 4 bases from J, with 14 bases in between. The CDR3 sequence is 13 residues long. Per the germline V gene, CDR1 is MGHRA and CDR2 is YSYEKL. In nucleotides, the CDR3 is TGCGCCCCCCCGGGGGAACTTAATGAAAAACTGTTTTTT. This codes for CAPPGELNEKLFF.

The V gene is TRBV2, the J gene TRBJ2-7, with D unresolved. Germline V lookup: CDR1 SNHLY, CDR2 FYNNEI. Between the trimmed V and J ends, which lost 5 bases and 4 bases, there was a span of 15 bases. The CDR3 loop spans 14 amino acids. The CDR3 nucleotides are TGTGCCAGCAGTAACCGACCAGTCACTTACGAGCAGTACTTC. Translating it yields CASSNRPVTYEQYF.

V gene TRBV6-1 combines with J gene TRBJ2-7; D is perhaps TRBD2 (6 bases). This CDR3 spans 13 amino acids. V lost 3 bases and J lost 7, with 13 bases in between. Germline lookup yields CDR1 MNHNS and CDR2 SASEGT. DNA for the CDR3: TGTGCCAGCAGTGAGACCCGGAGGGAGGAGCAGTACTTC. Its translation: CASSETRREEQYF.

The table lists this clone with a few counts. This chain uses TRBV21-1 with TRBJ2-7; the table's TRBD1 call for D was not verified on the DNA. TRBV21-1 is a documented pseudogene. This CDR3 has 13 residues. The CDR3: CASSKGASYEQYF. CDR3 nucleotide sequence: TGTGCCAGCAGCAAGGGGGCTAGCTACGAGCAGTACTTC.

By share of the sample, this clone is medium-sized. The J gene is TRBJ2-5, the V gene TRBV5-1; TRBD2 aligns across 7 bases. Germline CDR1 reads SGHRS; CDR2 reads YFSETQ. Trimming removed 6 bases from V and 7 bases from J; junction bases left unmatched: 6. This CDR3 has 12 amino acids. DNA for the CDR3: TGCGCCAGCACGCAAGGGAGGGGGACCCAGTACTTC. Its protein is CASTQGRGTQYF.

The chain couples TRBV5-1 to TRBJ2-1, with 7 bases identical to TRBD1. The CDR3 runs 15 residues. V dropped 0 bases and J dropped 2; count of bases not matched to a gene: 2. Germline V gene data show CDR1 as SGHRS and CDR2 as YFSETQ. CDR3 residues: CASSLEQGAYNEQFF. DNA of the CDR3: TGCGCCAGCAGCTTGGAGCAGGGGGCCTACAATGAGCAGTTCTTC.

The chain's CDR3 is CASSQTSTGASGYTF. In DNA, the CDR3 is TGCGCCAGCAGCCAGACCTCGACAGGGGCGAGCGGCTACACCTTC. The chain carries TRBV5-1 and TRBJ1-2; 8 bases are shared with TRBD1. This CDR3 is built from 15 residues. The germline CDR1 and CDR2 sequences are SGHRS and YFSETQ. J gave up 8 bases and V 4 bases, and 13 bases lay outside the gene matches.

The chain couples TRBV29-1 to TRBJ2-7; the match to TRBD2 covers 12 bases. V shed 6 bases, J shed 6 bases, and the junction held 15 bases outside the gene matches. Germline assignment: CDR1 SQVTM and CDR2 ANQGSEA. This CDR3 comprises 16 residues. CDR3 DNA sequence: TGCAGCGTCGTGACTCCCGAGACTAGCGGGGGTCTCGAGCAGTACTTC. It translates to CSVVTPETSGGLEQYF.

This chain uses TRBV7-8 with TRBJ1-4; D is unclear. Germline CDR1 SGHVS, CDR2 FQNEAQ. The V end was cut by 5 bases, the J end by 8 bases, with 12 bases between. The CDR3 extends over 13 amino acids. The CDR3 here is CASSPRMEEKLFF. CDR3 DNA sequence: TGTGCCAGCAGCCCCCGGATGGAAGAAAAACTGTTTTTT.

A single count supports this clone. This sequence joins TRBV7-8 and TRBJ2-1; TRBD2 might be the D (6 bases). CDR3 length: 15 residues. Trimming took 4 bases from V and 6 from J, leaving 16 bases between them. The germline CDR1 and CDR2 sequences are SGHVS and FQNEAQ. CDR3 bases: TGTGCCAGCAGCTCTCTCCGGGACTCGGGCAATGAGCAGTTCTTC. Amino acids: CASSSLRDSGNEQFF.

This chain connects TRBV27 to TRBJ1-1, with D possibly TRBD1 on 6 matching bases. There are 15 residues in the CDR3. V was trimmed by 5 bases and J by 6 bases, leaving 19 bases between them. Germline V lookup: CDR1 MNHEY, CDR2 SMNVEV (reference sequence). In DNA form, the CDR3 reads TGTGCCAGCAGTCTATACCAGACAGGCGGCTCTGAAGCTTTCTTT. Protein: CASSLYQTGGSEAFF.

The chain combines TRBV27 with TRBJ1-5; the D is unclear. V was cut by 5 bases and J by 7 bases, with 12 bases left in between. The CDR3 totals 13 residues. Germline-derived CDR1 and CDR2 are MNHEY and SMNVEV (reference sequence). The CDR3 here is CASSGREGQPQHF. CDR3 in DNA: TGTGCCAGCAGTGGACGGGAAGGCCAGCCCCAGCATTTT.

The chain uses TRBV5-5 and TRBJ2-3; 9 nucleotides line up with TRBD1. The CDR3 is 14 amino acids. Looked up from germline, CDR1 is SGHKS and CDR2 is YYEKEE (reference sequence). With 5 bases clipped from V and 3 bases from J, the junction kept 4 bases outside the gene matches. Written as DNA, the CDR3 is TGTGCCAGCAGACAGGGGGCGAGGACAGATACGCAGTATTTT. Protein product: CASRQGARTDTQYF. The complete variable domain, with remaining parts taken from reference TRBV5-5 and TRBJ2-3, reads DAGVTQSPTHLIKTRGQQVTLRCSPISGHKSVSWYQQVLGQGPQFIFQYYEKEERGRGNFPDRFSARQFPNYSSELNVNALLLGDSALYLCASRQGARTDTQYFGPGTRLTVL.

The rearrangement links TRBV7-9 to TRBJ2-5, with 9 bases that match TRBD2. Germline loops: CDR1 SEHNR, CDR2 FQNEAQ (reference sequence). CDR3 length equals 17 residues. The V gene end was trimmed by 3 bases and the J gene end by 0 bases; junction bases not matched to a gene: 8. CDR3 region: CASSFQLAGPYQETQYF. The CDR3 nucleotides are TGTGCCAGCAGCTTTCAACTAGCGGGTCCGTACCAAGAGACCCAGTACTTC.

The chain combines TRBV2 with TRBJ2-3; no definite D call. The V end lost 7 bases, the J end lost 3 bases, and 2 bases lay between the germline ends. The germline CDR1 and CDR2 sequences are SNHLY and FYNNEI. The CDR3 contains 10 residues. The CDR3 region has the DNA TGTGCCAGCAAAACAGATACGCAGTATTTT. Amino acids: CASKTDTQYF.

The chain recombines TRBV7-8 with TRBJ1-1; 7 nucleotides align to TRBD1. The CDR3 sequence is 14 residues long. Germline lookup yields CDR1 SGHVS and CDR2 FQNEAQ. The V and J ends lost 7 bases and 1 base, in that order; junction bases with no gene match: 6. In DNA form, the CDR3 reads TGTGCCAGCACGCAGGGGGGACAGAACACTGAAGCTTTCTTT. Encoded protein: CASTQGGQNTEAFF.

This sequence joins TRBV5-1 and TRBJ1-1, with D uncertain. The CDR3 spans 11 residues. Trimming shortened V by 4 bases and J by 2 bases, and 3 bases separated the two germline ends. Germline CDR1 reads SGHRS; CDR2 reads YFSETQ. CDR3 region: CASSENTEAFF. DNA for the CDR3: TGCGCCAGCAGCGAAAACACTGAAGCTTTCTTT.

V and J are TRBV5-1 and TRBJ2-3; 13 bases align to TRBD2. Trimming took 4 bases from V and 6 from J; bases not matched to a gene: 8. From germline, CDR1 is SGHRS and CDR2 YFSETQ. The CDR3 is 16 residues long. In DNA, the CDR3 is TGCGCCAGCAGCCAAGGACTAGCGGGGGCCGTGGATACGCAGTATTTT. Amino acids: CASSQGLAGAVDTQYF. The full variable domain, rest sourced from reference TRBV5-1 and TRBJ2-3, is KAGVTQTPRYLIKTRGQQVTLSCSPISGHRSVSWYQQTPGQGLQFLFEYFSETQRNKGNFPGRFSGRQFSNSRSEMNVSTLELGDSALYLCASSQGLAGAVDTQYFGPGTRLTVL.

This clone was seen more than once but under ten times. This chain connects TRBV6-5 to TRBJ2-1; unclear D gene. Germline V CDR1 and CDR2: MNHEY, SVGAGI. The germline V and J ends were trimmed by 0 bases and 5 bases, with 11 bases remaining between them. There are 15 residues in the CDR3. The CDR3 coding sequence is TGTGCCAGCAGTTACTCGACCTGGGGAAACAATGAGCAGTTCTTC. Translating gives CASSYSTWGNNEQFF.

The rearrangement joins TRBV7-8 to TRBJ1-2; tentatively, D is TRBD1 (5 bases). V gave up 1 base and J gave up 4 bases, with 10 bases separating them. Germline V lookup: CDR1 SGHVS, CDR2 FQNEAQ. This CDR3 spans 14 amino acids. The CDR3 loop is CASSLETVGYGYTF. The CDR3 DNA follows: TGTGCCAGCAGCTTAGAGACAGTTGGCTATGGCTACACCTTC. Together with reference TRBV7-8 and TRBJ1-2, the CDR3 gives the full variable domain: GAGVSQSPRYKVAKRGQDVALRCDPISGHVSLFWYQQALGQGPEFLTYFQNEAQLDKSGLPSDRFFAERPEGSVSTLKIQRTQQEDSAVYLCASSLETVGYGYTFGSGTRLTVV.

CDR3 nucleotides: TGTGCCATCAGTGTGGGACAGGGCCGACCTGAAGCTTTCTTT. It translates to CAISVGQGRPEAFF. V and J are TRBV10-3 and TRBJ1-1, with 9 nucleotides matching TRBD1. V lost 4 bases and J lost 6; bases outside the gene matches: 6. The CDR3 is 14 residues long. Germline CDR1 and CDR2: ENHRY and SYGVKD.

This clone was detected only a few times. The genes are TRBV9 and TRBJ1-2, with unresolved D. CDR3 size: 15 residues. V gave up 0 bases and J gave up 0 bases, with 9 bases separating them. Germline CDR1 reads SGDLS; CDR2 reads YYNGEE. This CDR3 is CASSVGALANYGYTF. In nucleotides, the CDR3 is TGTGCCAGCAGCGTAGGAGCACTTGCTAACTATGGCTACACCTTC.